This section outlines one TCR beta chain sequence together with its context. One end of the junction does not line up with germline, which may come from a read error. PCR employed 60 Vbeta and 13 Jbeta primers. The protocol was immunoSEQ multiplex PCR, while the TCRdb copy is restricted to in-frame clones and leaves out a portion. This table holds about 170,000 clones, roughly 73% found once. These data are taken from a study of cytomegalovirus exposure and HLA in healthy donors. The sequenced material came from PBMCs. The sequence was collected from a female donor in good health and CMV-seronegative.

CDR3 nucleotide sequence: TGTTCCAGCAGTTCCGGGTTATCCCGGGGCGAGCAGTACTTC. It translates to CSSSSGLSRGEQYF. The chain links TRBV7-9 to TRBJ2-7; maybe TRBD2 (5 bases). The CDR3 covers 14 residues. Germline V gene data show CDR1 as SEHNR and CDR2 as FQNEAQ (reference sequence).